The rows below give T cell receptor beta chains drawn from one sample of a study of cytomegalovirus exposure and HLA in healthy donors. The protocol was immunoSEQ multiplex PCR, while the TCRdb copy is restricted to in-frame clones and leaves out a portion. The profile covers some 90,000 clones, with under 90% appearing a single time and roughly 3.8% taken by the ten largest. Sequences were obtained from PBMCs. Receptor source: a man aged 50-59 years in good health and CMV-seronegative. Both conserved end residues are part of each CDR3. The D gene is left open where the match is weak. Not every row has a clone size; where given, it reads once, few, many or a size class.

v_call	j_call	clone_size	d_call	cdr3_aa	cdr3_nt
TRBV5-4	TRBJ2-7	few	TRBD1	CASSTRQGPSYEQYF	TGTGCCAGCAGCACCCGACAGGGACCGTCCTACGAGCAGTACTTC
TRBV28	TRBJ1-1	.	.	CASSLGGTGNTEAFF	TGTGCCAGCAGTTTAGGCGGGACGGGGAACACTGAAGCTTTCTTT
TRBV7-9	TRBJ1-1	.	.	CASSPSGFFGGTEAFF	TGTGCCAGCAGCCCTTCGGGGTTTTTCGGGGGCACTGAAGCTTTCTTT
TRBV30	TRBJ1-4	.	.	CAWTTFGGEKLFF	TGTGCCTGGACCACGTTCGGAGGCGAAAAACTGTTTTTT
TRBV28	TRBJ2-3	.	.	CASSLADSTSTDTQYF	TGTGCCAGCAGTTTAGCTGACTCAACTAGCACAGATACGCAGTATTTT
TRBV4-3	TRBJ1-1	.	.	CASSQDLTVTAEAFF	TGCGCCAGCAGCCAAGATCTGACAGTGACCGCTGAAGCTTTCTTT
TRBV4-1	TRBJ1-5	.	TRBD1	CASSQVDRDNQPQHF	TGCGCCAGCAGCCAAGTGGACAGGGACAATCAGCCCCAGCATTTT
TRBV29-1	TRBJ2-3	.	TRBD1	CSVDKGVTGAGDTQYF	TGCAGCGTTGATAAGGGGGTGACAGGGGCCGGAGATACGCAGTATTTT
TRBV28	TRBJ2-1	.	TRBD1	CASKIPGQGVGNEQFF	TGTGCCAGCAAAATCCCGGGACAGGGGGTGGGGAATGAGCAGTTCTTC
TRBV6-6	TRBJ2-3	once	.	CASSLGTDTDTQYF	TGTGCCAGCAGTCTCGGGACTGACACAGATACGCAGTATTTT
TRBV2	TRBJ2-5	.	TRBD2	CASIEAGGKTQYF	TGTGCCAGCATTGAAGCGGGGGGGAAGACCCAGTACTTC
TRBV6-5	TRBJ2-2	.	TRBD1	CASSYTRDRGTGELFF	TGTGCCAGCAGTTACACCCGGGACAGGGGCACCGGGGAGCTGTTTTTT
TRBV9	TRBJ2-2	few	TRBD2	CASSVEGGRDPGELFF	TGTGCCAGCAGCGTAGAAGGCGGGAGAGATCCCGGGGAGCTGTTTTTT
TRBV9	TRBJ2-7	.	TRBD1	CASSKGQGRGEQYF	TGTGCCAGCAGCAAAGGGCAGGGCAGGGGGGAGCAGTACTTC
TRBV19	TRBJ2-1	.	TRBD2	CASSISGTSANEQFF	TGTGCCAGTAGTATTTCCGGGACTAGTGCCAATGAGCAGTTCTTC
TRBV7-3	TRBJ2-1	.	TRBD2	CASSLPQLGTSGRDAYNEQFF	TGTGCCAGCAGCTTACCGCAGCTGGGGACTAGCGGGAGGGATGCCTACAATGAGCAGTTCTTC
TRBV10-1	TRBJ2-5	.	.	CASSNPGDETQYF	TGCGCCAGCAGTAACCCAGGGGACGAGACCCAGTACTTC
TRBV4-3	TRBJ1-2	.	TRBD1	CASSQGRGGDSSYTF	TGCGCCAGCAGCCAAGGGAGAGGGGGCGATAGTAGCTACACCTTC
TRBV9	TRBJ2-3	.	.	CASSVREGSTDTQYF	TGTGCCAGCAGCGTCCGGGAAGGTAGCACAGATACGCAGTATTTT
TRBV9	TRBJ2-1	.	TRBD2	CASSARLAGYNEQFF	TGTGCCAGCAGCGCTCGCCTAGCGGGATACAATGAGCAGTTCTTC
TRBV7-3	TRBJ1-2	once	TRBD1	CASSPRRDSPDGYTF	TGTGCCAGCAGCCCAAGGAGGGACAGCCCAGATGGCTACACCTTC
TRBV29-1	TRBJ2-6	.	.	CSVHGSGANVLTF	TGCAGCGTCCACGGGTCTGGGGCCAACGTCCTGACTTTC
TRBV4-1	TRBJ1-5	.	.	CASSQLTRAPNQPQHF	TGCGCCAGCAGCCAACTAACCCGCGCTCCGAATCAGCCCCAGCATTTT
TRBV6-5	TRBJ1-1	.	TRBD1	CASRYGQGAANTEAFF	TGTGCCAGCAGGTACGGACAGGGGGCTGCGAACACTGAAGCTTTCTTT
TRBV5-8	TRBJ1-2	.	.	CASSFKDFYGYTF	TGTGCCAGCAGCTTTAAGGACTTCTATGGCTACACCTTC
TRBV7-9	TRBJ1-2	.	.	CASSLDPKGYTF	TGTGCCAGCAGCTTAGACCCTAAGGGCTACACCTTC
TRBV7-6	TRBJ1-2	.	TRBD1	CASSPTTGKANYGYTF	TGTGCCAGCAGCCCGACGACAGGGAAAGCTAACTATGGCTACACCTTC
TRBV19	TRBJ1-3	.	.	CASSPANWAYSGNTIYF	TGTGCCAGTAGCCCGGCGAATTGGGCTTACTCTGGAAACACCATATATTTT
TRBV18	TRBJ2-3	.	.	CASSPPLQVFTDTQYF	TGTGCCAGCTCACCACCGCTCCAGGTATTCACAGATACGCAGTATTTT
TRBV4-1	TRBJ1-2	.	TRBD1	CASSHLSGGVYGYTF	TGCGCCAGCAGCCATCTCTCAGGGGGCGTCTATGGCTACACCTTC
TRBV23-1	TRBJ2-5	.	TRBD1	CASNSPGQQETQYF	TGCGCCAGCAATTCTCCGGGACAGCAAGAGACCCAGTACTTC
TRBV25-1	TRBJ1-1	.	TRBD1	CASSALQGAITEAFF	TGTGCCAGCAGTGCCCTACAGGGGGCGATTACTGAAGCTTTCTTT
TRBV9	TRBJ2-7	.	TRBD1	CASSTLGQGAYEQYF	TGTGCCAGCAGCACCTTAGGACAGGGGGCTTACGAGCAGTACTTC
TRBV5-8	TRBJ1-5	.	.	CASSLGPNSNQPQHF	TGTGCCAGCAGCTTGGGGCCAAATAGCAATCAGCCCCAGCATTTT
TRBV7-2	TRBJ2-7	.	TRBD2	CASSSRGDYEQYF	TGTGCCAGCAGCTCACGGGGGGACTACGAGCAGTACTTC
TRBV28	TRBJ2-4	.	TRBD1	CASSRTQARDRGGKNIQYF	TGTGCCAGCAGCCGAACCCAGGCTCGGGACAGGGGGGGCAAAAACATTCAGTACTTC
TRBV5-5	TRBJ2-6	.	.	CASSLGGLGANVLTF	TGTGCCAGCAGCCTGGGGGGGCTCGGGGCCAACGTCCTGACTTTC
TRBV5-4	TRBJ2-1	.	.	CASSLGDYEEQFF	TGTGCCAGCAGCTTGGGAGACTACGAAGAGCAGTTCTTC
TRBV9	TRBJ1-1	few	TRBD1	CASSVDGRGTEAFF	TGTGCCAGCAGCGTAGATGGCAGGGGGACTGAAGCTTTCTTT
TRBV5-1	TRBJ2-1	.	.	CASSSGRLSYNEQFF	TGCGCCAGCAGCTCCGGTAGACTCTCCTACAATGAGCAGTTCTTC
TRBV7-2	TRBJ2-3	.	.	CASSFERADTQYF	TGTGCCAGCAGCTTTGAGCGGGCAGATACGCAGTATTTT
TRBV10-3	TRBJ1-1	.	TRBD1	CATVPHDRGRTEAFF	TGTGCCACCGTACCCCACGACAGGGGGCGAACTGAAGCTTTCTTT
TRBV6-4	TRBJ2-2	.	TRBD1	CASDGQGARRNTGELFF	TGTGCCAGCGATGGACAGGGGGCGCGTAGGAACACCGGGGAGCTGTTTTTT
TRBV7-7	TRBJ2-5	.	.	CASSPSVQETQYF	TGTGCTAGCAGCCCTAGCGTCCAAGAGACCCAGTACTTC
TRBV4-1	TRBJ2-7	few	TRBD2	CASSQAVGLADREQYF	TGCGCCAGCAGCCAAGCTGTGGGACTAGCGGACCGCGAGCAGTACTTC
TRBV7-6	TRBJ1-4	.	TRBD1	CASSFDRGEKLFF	TGTGCCAGCAGCTTCGACAGGGGCGAAAAACTGTTTTTT
TRBV7-2	TRBJ2-5	few	TRBD2	CASSLGTPGLAGEKTQYF	TGTGCCAGCAGCTTAGGTACCCCGGGACTAGCGGGAGAAAAGACCCAGTACTTC
TRBV6-6	TRBJ1-6	.	.	CASSPVRNSPLHF	TGTGCCAGCAGCCCCGTGCGTAATTCACCCCTCCACTTT
TRBV19	TRBJ1-5	few	TRBD1	CASSIGQGAQPQHF	TGTGCCAGTAGTATAGGACAGGGGGCGCAGCCCCAGCATTTT
TRBV2	TRBJ2-5	.	.	CASSEGGTFGAQYF	TGTGCCAGCAGTGAGGGAGGGACATTCGGGGCCCAGTACTTC
TRBV19	TRBJ1-5	.	.	CASGGGQGSNQPQHF	TGTGCCAGCGGGGGAGGGCAGGGAAGCAATCAGCCCCAGCATTTT